These 5 T cell receptor beta chains were sequenced from one sample in a study of CD8+CD57+ T cells in acquired aplastic anemia. Patients sequenced had flow cytometry evidence of CD8+CD57+ cell expansion. Template material for TCR beta VDJ and CDR3 profiling consisted of genomic DNA. MiXCR, applied by TCRdb to the reads, yields one record per CDR3 protein. The sample consists of some 120,000 distinct CDR3 sequences, about 40% of them appearing once. Sequenced input: sorted CD4+, CD8+, or CD8+CD57+ T cells (not recorded which) from PBMCs. These receptors were obtained from a human donor with aplastic anemia.

This chain joins TRBV7-2 and TRBJ2-7; D is perhaps TRBD1 (6 bases). The CDR3 extends over 14 amino acids. The V and J ends lost 4 bases and 2 bases respectively, with 12 bases between them. The germline V gene encodes CDR1 SGHTA and CDR2 FQGNSA. The CDR3 sequence is CASSSNGQTYEQYF. The CDR3 coding sequence is TGTGCCAGCAGCTCTAACGGACAGACCTACGAGCAGTACTTC.

This clonotype was seen ten or more times. The V gene is TRBV20-1, the J gene TRBJ1-2, with D unresolved. Trimming left V 3 bases short and J 12 bases short, with 14 bases between. From germline, CDR1 is DFQATT and CDR2 SNEGSKA (reference sequence). The CDR3 is 11 amino acids. The CDR3 sequence is CSASRQARHTF. CDR3 sequence (DNA): TGCAGTGCTAGCCGGCAAGCGCGGCACACCTTC.

This clonotype was detected a few times. V gene TRBV6-2 or TRBV6-3 combines with J gene TRBJ1-1; no firm D call. V was cut by 2 bases and J by 0 bases, with 10 bases left in between. The germline CDR1 and CDR2 sequences are MNHEY and SVGEGT. The CDR3 runs 15 residues. CDR3 sequence reads: CASSYGWEMNTEAFF. As DNA, the CDR3 is TGTGCCAGCAGTTACGGTTGGGAAATGAACACTGAAGCTTTCTTT.

This chain uses TRBV19 with TRBJ2-7, with D perhaps being TRBD1 or TRBD2 (5 bases each). CDR3 length equals 14 residues. CDR1 and CDR2 (germline): LNHDA, SQIVND (reference sequence). Trimming pared 6 bases from V and 5 bases from J, leaving 17 bases between. The DNA of the CDR3 is TGTGCCAGTAGACCAGGTTGGGGGTTGGACGAGCAGTACTTC. Its protein is CASRPGWGLDEQYF.

This clonotype came up once. This chain joins TRBV11-3 and TRBJ2-7; the D call may be TRBD1 or TRBD2 (5 bases each). V was shortened by 5 bases and J by 2 bases, with 10 bases between the two germline ends. The CDR3 is made up of 13 amino acids. Germline V gene sequence: CDR1 SGHNT, CDR2 YENEEA. The CDR3 is CASSLGDPYEQYF. The CDR3 nucleotides are TGTGCCAGCAGCCTCGGGGACCCCTACGAGCAGTACTTC.